This T cell receptor beta chain was found in a study of blood T cells in healthy people across ages. General study points: No one knew whether donors had CMV, which possibly confounded expanded clonotype changes. Naive T cell percentage and TCR beta diversity correlated strongly.

Sample-barcoded 5' priming and a J-beta primer mix drove a second PCR of about 6 to 12 cycles. TCRdb re-called the 5' RACE reads through MiXCR, storing one row per CDR3 protein. The repertoire holds roughly 500,000 distinct CDR3 sequences, with 25% to 30% as singletons. This clonotype was counted between two and nine times. Antigen unknown. V trimming: 0 bases; J trimming: 4 bases; junction bases outside the gene matches: 5. Germline V lookup: CDR1 DFQATT, CDR2 SNEGSKA (reference sequence). This CDR3 is built from 16 residues. The chain joins TRBV20-1 to TRBJ2-1, with TRBD2 matching 11 bases. The origin of this receptor is a woman in her 70s in good health. Sequenced sample: blood. CDR3 protein: CSARDSASGGYNEQFF. The DNA for the CDR3 is TGCAGTGCTAGAGATTCGGCTAGCGGGGGGTACAATGAGCAGTTCTTC.